This entry lists 32 T cell receptor beta chains sequenced from one sample in a study of blood T cell repertoires in COVID-19. Produced via immunoSEQ multiplex PCR; TCRdb's table is partial and in-frame only. The sample holds 200,000 or so clones, approximately 90% seen once. The sample was PBMCs or T cells enriched from blood (not recorded which). These receptors originate from a man aged 25 to 40 who had recovered from COVID-19.

The V and J genes are TRBV6-4 and TRBJ2-2; TRBD2 matches at 9 bases. This CDR3 is 16 amino acids long. V gave up 1 base and J gave up 3 bases; unmatched junction bases: 3. The germline gives CDR1 MRHNA, CDR2 SNTAGT. The CDR3 sequence: CASSDLREGHTGELFF. Written as DNA, the CDR3 is TGTGCCAGCAGTGACTTGCGGGAGGGTCACACCGGGGAGCTGTTTTTT.

The chain combines TRBV3-1 (or the pseudogene TRBV3-2) with TRBJ1-2, with D tentatively TRBD1 (6 bases). V gave up 4 bases and J gave up 6 bases, with 18 bases separating them. CDR3 length: 15 residues. CDR1 is LGHDT, CDR2 YNNKEL, per germline (reference sequence). The CDR3 nucleotides are TGTGCCAGCAGCCCGGAACAGGGTAGGGGACATGGCTACACCTTC. It is translated as CASSPEQGRGHGYTF.

CDR3 protein: CASSSSPPGVRNSPLHF. The CDR3 DNA is TGTGCCAGCAGTTCTAGCCCCCCAGGGGTCAGGAATTCACCCCTCCACTTT. This rearrangement joins TRBV27 to TRBJ1-6, with D perhaps matching TRBD1 (6 bases). The germline CDR1 and CDR2 sequences are MNHEY and SMNVEV (reference sequence). This CDR3 contains 17 residues. V was pared by 4 bases and J by 7 bases, with 20 bases between.

The rearrangement links TRBV19 to TRBJ2-3; TRBD1 matches at 10 bases. Unmatched junction bases numbered 9, after V lost 10 bases and J lost 2 bases. The CDR3 extends over 15 amino acids. Germline V CDR1 and CDR2: LNHDA, SQIVND (reference sequence). The CDR3 sequence: CATAPGTGDTDTQYF. The CDR3, as DNA: TGTGCCACCGCGCCCGGGACAGGGGACACAGATACGCAGTATTTT.

This sequence joins TRBV27 and TRBJ1-6, with D perhaps TRBD1 (5 bases). Per the germline V gene, CDR1 is MNHEY and CDR2 is SMNVEV (reference sequence). V was shortened by 6 bases and J by 0 bases, with 15 bases between the two germline ends. There are 17 residues in the CDR3. The CDR3 bases are TGTGCCAGCAGGCGGGACCGCCGTAGCTCCTATAATTCACCCCTCCACTTT. Translated, it gives CASRRDRRSSYNSPLHF.

The DNA of the CDR3 is TGTGCCTGGAGGCCAGACAGGGTGAATCAGCCCCAGCATTTT. Translation gives CAWRPDRVNQPQHF. This chain links TRBV30 with TRBJ1-5, with 7 bases that match TRBD1. The V gene's germline CDR1 is GTSNPN and CDR2 SVGIG (reference sequence). The junction had 6 bases not matched to a gene; V was cut back by 3 bases and J by 4 bases. The CDR3 sequence is 14 residues long.

This sequence joins TRBV6-5 and TRBJ2-7; a possible D gene is TRBD1 (5 bases). In germline, CDR1 is MNHEY, CDR2 SVGAGI. Trimming pared 2 bases from V and 9 bases from J, leaving 14 bases between. The CDR3 has 13 amino acids. The CDR3 sequence is CASSYVGAKGQYF. The DNA of the CDR3 is TGTGCCAGCAGTTACGTAGGGGCTAAGGGGCAGTACTTC.

The J gene is TRBJ1-1, the V gene TRBV2; 7 positions agree with TRBD1. There are 13 residues in the CDR3. Germline CDR1 and CDR2: SNHLY and FYNNEI. The V gene end was trimmed by 5 bases and the J gene end by 11 bases; junction bases not matched to a gene: 11. The CDR3 DNA sequence: TGTGCCAGCAGTCCATTAGGGGGCGCTGGGGCTTTCTTT. Its translation is CASSPLGGAGAFF.

The rearrangement joins TRBV7-2 to TRBJ1-5; tentative D call: TRBD1 (5 bases). Germline V gives CDR1 SGHTA, CDR2 FQGNSA. Trimming took 6 bases from V and 7 from J, leaving 13 bases between them. This CDR3 is 13 amino acids long. CDR3 sequence reads: CASREGDWQPQHF. Here the CDR3 DNA reads TGTGCCAGCAGGGAAGGGGATTGGCAGCCCCAGCATTTT.

This clone was detected only once. This sequence joins TRBV7-2 and TRBJ1-2, with D possibly being TRBD1 (6 bases). The V end was cut by 5 bases, the J end by 3 bases, with 10 bases between. CDR3 length: 13 residues. Germline values: CDR1 SGHTA, CDR2 FQGNSA. The CDR3 protein is CASSQQGDYGYTF. For the CDR3, the DNA is TGTGCCAGCAGCCAACAGGGAGACTATGGCTACACCTTC.

A single count supports this clone. V gene TRBV7-2 combines with J gene TRBJ2-1, with 12 bases matching TRBD2. The CDR3 loop spans 14 amino acids. In germline, CDR1 is SGHTA, CDR2 FQGNSA. With 4 bases clipped from V and 16 bases from J, the junction kept 11 bases outside the gene matches. In nucleotides, the CDR3 is TGTGCCAGCAGCTCAATGCAGACTAGCGGGGGACTTTTCTTC. Its translation: CASSSMQTSGGLFF. Using reference TRBV7-2 and TRBJ2-1 for the parts outside the CDR3, the full variable domain is GAGVSQSPSNKVTEKGKDVELRCDPISGHTALYWYRQSLGQGLEFLIYFQGNSAPDKSGLPSDRFSAERTGGSVSTLTIQRTQQEDSAVYLCASSSMQTSGGLFFGPGTRLTVL.

This rearrangement joins TRBV28 to TRBJ2-3, with 9 positions matching TRBD1. Germline CDR1 and CDR2: MDHEN and SYDVKM. The CDR3 consists of 14 residues. V shed 7 bases, J shed 0 bases, and the junction held 2 bases outside the gene matches. CDR3 nucleotides: TGTGCCAGCACGGGACAGGGCAGCACAGATACGCAGTATTTT. This gives the protein CASTGQGSTDTQYF.

V is TRBV19 and J is TRBJ2-7, with 9 bases lining up with TRBD1. The CDR3 contains 15 residues. The germline CDR1 and CDR2 sequences are LNHDA and SQIVND (reference sequence). The V gene end was trimmed by 5 bases and the J gene end by 3 bases; junction bases not matched to a gene: 8. The CDR3 coding sequence is TGTGCCAGTAGTGGCGAGGGACAGGGTAGCTACGAGCAGTACTTC. Its translation is CASSGEGQGSYEQYF. Full variable domain (missing parts from reference TRBV19 and TRBJ2-7): DGGITQSPKYLFRKEGQNVTLSCEQNLNHDAMYWYRQDPGQGLRLIYYSQIVNDFQKGDIAEGYSVSREKKESFPLTVTSAQKNPTAFYLCASSGEGQGSYEQYFGPGTRLTVT.

The genes are TRBV10-1 and TRBJ2-7; 13 bases line up with TRBD2. The CDR3 sequence is 19 residues long. Germline V gene sequence: CDR1 WNHNN, CDR2 SYGVQD (reference sequence). V lost 6 bases, J lost 3 bases, and 17 bases stayed unmatched. The CDR3 reads CASRPRLAGGLILLYEQYF. In DNA, the CDR3 is TGCGCCAGCAGACCAAGACTAGCGGGGGGACTAATCCTCCTCTACGAGCAGTACTTC.

This clone has just one count. The chain couples TRBV15 to TRBJ2-7; D may be TRBD2 (6 bases). The CDR3 is made up of 13 amino acids. V was trimmed by 0 bases and J by 6 bases, leaving 9 bases between them. From germline, CDR1 is LNHNV and CDR2 YYDKDF (reference sequence). CDR3 DNA: TGTGCCACCAGCAGAGATGGAGGGCTCGAGCAGTACTTC. This sequence encodes CATSRDGGLEQYF.

This clone was detected only once. The chain joins TRBV5-1 to TRBJ2-1, with 9 bases identical to TRBD2. Germline lookup yields CDR1 SGHRS and CDR2 YFSETQ. The CDR3 is made up of 15 amino acids. The trim removed 1 base at V and 10 bases at J, leaving 9 bases unmatched. The CDR3 here is CASSLFASGIEEQFF. DNA for the CDR3: TGCGCCAGCAGCTTGTTTGCTAGCGGGATAGAGGAGCAGTTCTTC.

Only one count was recorded for this clone. This sequence joins TRBV5-8 and TRBJ2-2; tentatively, D is TRBD1 or TRBD2 (5 bases each). V was trimmed by 10 bases and J by 6 bases, leaving 16 bases between them. Germline V lookup: CDR1 SGHTS, CDR2 YDEGEE. The CDR3 runs 13 residues. CDR3 sequence: CACTRGLAGELFF. In nucleotides, the CDR3 is TGTGCCTGCACTAGGGGTTTAGCCGGGGAGCTGTTTTTT.

V is TRBV7-2 and J is TRBJ1-2, with 8 bases fitting TRBD1. The CDR3 loop spans 16 amino acids. With 5 bases clipped from V and 4 bases from J, the junction kept 12 bases outside the gene matches. Germline CDR1 and CDR2: SGHTA and FQGNSA. The CDR3 DNA reads as TGTGCCAGCAGCGTAGTAACGGGACAGGATAGCTATGGCTACACCTTC. This sequence encodes CASSVVTGQDSYGYTF.

This chain links TRBV6-1 with TRBJ2-3, with D unresolved. Trimming stripped 1 base from V and 2 bases from J, with 7 bases between. The germline V gene encodes CDR1 MNHNS and CDR2 SASEGT. This CDR3 has 14 amino acids. The CDR3 bases are TGTGCCAGCAGTGAAGTTGGAGTCACAGATACGCAGTATTTT. Translation gives CASSEVGVTDTQYF.

The rearrangement joins TRBV9 to TRBJ2-1, with D unresolved. Germline V lookup: CDR1 SGDLS, CDR2 YYNGEE. Trimming pared 0 bases from V and 6 bases from J, leaving 4 bases between. This CDR3 contains 12 residues. The CDR3 protein is CASSVDLNEQFF. As DNA, the CDR3 is TGTGCCAGCAGCGTAGATCTCAATGAGCAGTTCTTC. Looking up the rest from reference TRBV9 and TRBJ2-1 gives the full variable domain: DSGVTQTPKHLITATGQRVTLRCSPRSGDLSVYWYQQSLDQGLQFLIQYYNGEERAKGNILERFSAQQFPDLHSELNLSSLELGDSALYFCASSVDLNEQFFGPGTRLTVL.

The chain links TRBV30 to TRBJ2-7; D is perhaps TRBD1 (7 bases). Germline-derived CDR1 and CDR2 are GTSNPN and SVGIG (reference sequence). The ends were cut back, 0 bases at V and 9 bases at J, with 18 bases in the middle. The CDR3 is 14 residues long. CDR3 in amino acids: CAWSVQGTGLLQYF. For the CDR3, the DNA is TGTGCCTGGAGTGTACAGGGGACTGGACTACTGCAGTACTTC.

This clone was picked up one time. The chain carries TRBV7-9 and TRBJ2-2; D is perhaps TRBD2 (5 bases). Trimming stripped 5 bases from V and 4 bases from J, with 11 bases between. The CDR3 is 14 amino acids. CDR1 is SEHNR, CDR2 FQNEAQ, per germline (reference sequence). The CDR3 protein is CASSLTRGTGELFF. CDR3 DNA sequence: TGTGCCAGCAGCCTAACTCGGGGCACCGGGGAGCTGTTTTTT.

The chain recombines TRBV5-6 with TRBJ1-6; D gene ambiguous. This CDR3 has 16 residues. Germline CDR1 is SGHDT and CDR2 is YYEEEE. V lost 4 bases and J lost 0, with 11 bases in between. CDR3 protein: CASSHRESSYNSPLHF. The CDR3 DNA follows: TGTGCCAGCAGCCATAGGGAGAGCTCCTATAATTCACCCCTCCACTTT. The variable domain in full, with the rest retrieved from reference TRBV5-6 and TRBJ1-6, is DAGVTQSPTHLIKTRGQQVTLRCSPKSGHDTVSWYQQALGQGPQFIFQYYEEEERQRGNFPDRFSGHQFPNYSSELNVNALLLGDSALYLCASSHRESSYNSPLHFGNGTRLTVT.

The chain recombines TRBV18 with TRBJ2-2, with TRBD2 matching over 8 bases. The germline V gene encodes CDR1 KGHSH and CDR2 LQKENI. Trimming removed 2 bases from V and 2 bases from J; junction bases left unmatched: 4. CDR3 length equals 16 residues. In DNA, the CDR3 is TGTGCCAGCTCACCAGTAGCGGGGATCAACACCGGGGAGCTGTTTTTT. Translation: CASSPVAGINTGELFF.

V usage is TRBV10-1 and J usage is TRBJ2-2, with 8 bases fitting TRBD2. J lost 6 bases, V lost 6 bases, and 6 bases had no gene match. The CDR3 loop spans 14 amino acids. CDR1 and CDR2 (germline): WNHNN, SYGVQD (reference sequence). The CDR3 is CASRLAAGAGELFF. The CDR3 coding sequence is TGCGCCAGCAGACTAGCGGCTGGGGCCGGGGAGCTGTTTTTT.

This chain joins TRBV6-6 and TRBJ1-5; 9 bases align to TRBD1. Germline V lookup: CDR1 MNHNY, CDR2 SVGAGI (reference sequence). The CDR3 runs to 15 residues. The V segment lost 5 bases and the J segment 5 bases; nucleotides outside the gene matches: 7. CDR3 sequence (DNA): TGTGCCAGCAGTGCCCGACAGGGGGAGGATCAGCCCCAGCATTTT. Translating it yields CASSARQGEDQPQHF.

The J gene is TRBJ2-4, the V gene TRBV7-2; D unclear. V gave up 2 bases and J gave up 9 bases, with 8 bases separating them. The CDR3 length is 12 residues. Germline CDR1 is SGHTA and CDR2 is FQGNSA. CDR3 sequence reads: CASSLLRSIQYF. CDR3 DNA: TGTGCCAGCAGCTTATTACGGAGCATTCAGTACTTC.

The chain carries TRBV19 and TRBJ1-2; 7 nucleotides match TRBD1. Germline values: CDR1 LNHDA, CDR2 SQIVND (reference sequence). Trimming at V came to 4 bases and at J to 2 bases, leaving 4 bases not matched to a gene. The CDR3 spans 14 residues. The CDR3 DNA reads TGTGCCAGTAGTAGGGACAGAGTCAACTATGGCTACACCTTC. Its translation: CASSRDRVNYGYTF.

V is TRBV6-5 and J is TRBJ1-5; D unresolved. Trimming stripped 2 bases from V and 5 bases from J, with 7 bases between. There are 13 residues in the CDR3. The V gene's germline CDR1 is MNHEY and CDR2 SVGAGI. The CDR3 DNA reads as TGTGCCAGCAGTTACAGTCAGTATCAGCCCCAGCATTTT. Protein sequence: CASSYSQYQPQHF.

J is TRBJ1-1 and V is TRBV18; D unresolved. The CDR3 contains 14 residues. CDR1 and CDR2 from the germline V gene are KGHSH and LQKENI. V lost 3 bases and J 1 base, leaving 9 bases between the germline ends. For the CDR3, the DNA is TGTGCCAGCTCACCTGCCCACGGGAACACTGAAGCTTTCTTT. It translates to CASSPAHGNTEAFF.

Here the CDR3 DNA reads TGTGCCAGCAGTGTAGACGTCCAGGCCCCTGTCTATGGCTACACCTTC. This codes for CASSVDVQAPVYGYTF. V gene TRBV2 combines with J gene TRBJ1-2; D remains ambiguous. Germline CDR1 and CDR2: SNHLY and FYNNEI. V was pared by 4 bases and J by 4 bases, with 19 bases between. This CDR3 region has 16 residues.

In the case of this clone: The sample carries other DNA sequences with the same CDR3. The chain links TRBV7-2 to TRBJ2-1; 8 nucleotides agree with TRBD2. From germline, CDR1 is SGHTA and CDR2 FQGNSA. This CDR3 spans 14 amino acids. With 8 bases clipped from V and 2 bases from J, the junction kept 5 bases outside the gene matches. CDR3 loop: CASSRGGPYNEQFF. CDR3 sequence (DNA): TGTGCCAGCTCCCGGGGGGGCCCCTACAATGAGCAGTTCTTC.